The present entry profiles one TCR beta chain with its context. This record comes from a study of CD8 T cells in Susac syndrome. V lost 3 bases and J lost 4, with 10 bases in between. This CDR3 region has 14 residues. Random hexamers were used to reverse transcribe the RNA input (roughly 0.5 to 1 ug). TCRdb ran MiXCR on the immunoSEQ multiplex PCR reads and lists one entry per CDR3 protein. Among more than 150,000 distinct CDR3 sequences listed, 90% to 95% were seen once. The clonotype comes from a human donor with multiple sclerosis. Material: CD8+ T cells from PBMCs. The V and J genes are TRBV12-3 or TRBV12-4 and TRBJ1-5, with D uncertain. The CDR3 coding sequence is TGTGCCAGCAGTTTGGGCAGAACTAATCAGCCCCAGCATTTT. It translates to CASSLGRTNQPQHF.